This section outlines one TCR beta chain sequence together with its context. TCRdb reprocessed the reads via MiXCR and lists one record per CDR3 protein. This sample has hundreds of thousands of distinct CDR3 sequences, with approximately 34% found just once. This specimen belongs to a study of T cell repertoires in cytomegalovirus infection. This CDR3 comprises 13 residues. CDR1 and CDR2 from the germline V gene are SGHVS and FNYEAQ. The sample was PBMCs. The source of this sequence is a human donor in good health (CMV status not recorded). Some clones in this sample may be carry-over from other donors' samples. The V call is TRBV7-6, the J call TRBJ1-5, with D perhaps matching TRBD1 (6 bases). The CDR3 bases are TGTGCTAGAACCCAACAGGGCTATCAGCCCCAGCATTTT. Protein product: CARTQQGYQPQHF.